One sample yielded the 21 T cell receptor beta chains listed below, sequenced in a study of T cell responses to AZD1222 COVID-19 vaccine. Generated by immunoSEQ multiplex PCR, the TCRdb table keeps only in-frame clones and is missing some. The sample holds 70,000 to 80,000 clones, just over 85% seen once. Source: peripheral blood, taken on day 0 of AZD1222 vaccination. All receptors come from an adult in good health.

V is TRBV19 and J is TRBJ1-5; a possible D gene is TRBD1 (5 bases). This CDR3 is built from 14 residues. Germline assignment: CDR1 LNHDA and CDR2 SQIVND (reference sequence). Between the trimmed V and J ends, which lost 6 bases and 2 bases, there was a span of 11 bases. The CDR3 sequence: CASRGGDGNQPQHF. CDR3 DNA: TGTGCCAGTAGGGGGGGGGACGGCAATCAGCCCCAGCATTTT.

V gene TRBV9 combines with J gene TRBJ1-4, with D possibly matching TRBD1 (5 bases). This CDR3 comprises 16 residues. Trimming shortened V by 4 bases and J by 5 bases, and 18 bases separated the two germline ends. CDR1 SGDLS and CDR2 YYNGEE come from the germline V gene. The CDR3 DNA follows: TGTGCCAGCAGCCCCCACCTCGGGGGGAACAATGAAAAACTGTTTTTT. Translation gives CASSPHLGGNNEKLFF.

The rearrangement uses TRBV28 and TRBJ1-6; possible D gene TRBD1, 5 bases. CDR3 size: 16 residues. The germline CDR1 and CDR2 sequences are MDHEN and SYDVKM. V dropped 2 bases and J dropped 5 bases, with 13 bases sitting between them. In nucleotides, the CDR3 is TGTGCCAGCAGTTTAATGAGGGGCGTTAATAATTCACCCCTCCACTTT. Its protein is CASSLMRGVNNSPLHF. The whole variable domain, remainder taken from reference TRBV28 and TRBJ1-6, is DVKVTQSSRYLVKRTGEKVFLECVQDMDHENMFWYRQDPGLGLRLIYFSYDVKMKEKGDIPEGYSVSREKKERFSLILESASTNQTSMYLCASSLMRGVNNSPLHFGNGTRLTVT.

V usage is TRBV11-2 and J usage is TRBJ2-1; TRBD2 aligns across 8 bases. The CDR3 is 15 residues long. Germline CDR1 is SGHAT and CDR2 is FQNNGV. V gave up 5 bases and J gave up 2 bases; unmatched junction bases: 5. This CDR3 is CASSDTGGPYNEQFF. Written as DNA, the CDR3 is TGTGCCAGCAGCGATACGGGGGGGCCCTACAATGAGCAGTTCTTC.

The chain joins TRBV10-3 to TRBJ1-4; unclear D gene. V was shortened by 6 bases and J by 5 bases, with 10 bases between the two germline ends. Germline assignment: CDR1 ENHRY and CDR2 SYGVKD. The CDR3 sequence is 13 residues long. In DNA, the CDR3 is TGTGCCATCAGGGTAGACACGAATGAAAAACTGTTTTTT. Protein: CAIRVDTNEKLFF.

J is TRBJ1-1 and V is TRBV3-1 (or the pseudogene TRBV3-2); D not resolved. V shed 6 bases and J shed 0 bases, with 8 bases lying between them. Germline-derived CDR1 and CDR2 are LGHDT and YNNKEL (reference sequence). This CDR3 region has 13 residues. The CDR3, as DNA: TGTGCCAGCAGGGGATTGTTGAACACTGAAGCTTTCTTT. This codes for CASRGLLNTEAFF.

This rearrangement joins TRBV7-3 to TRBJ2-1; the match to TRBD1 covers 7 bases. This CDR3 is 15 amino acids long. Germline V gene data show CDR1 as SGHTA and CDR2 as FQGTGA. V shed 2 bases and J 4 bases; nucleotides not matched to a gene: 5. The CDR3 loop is CASSLLPGQYNEQFF. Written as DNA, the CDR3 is TGTGCCAGCAGCTTACTACCGGGACAGTACAATGAGCAGTTCTTC.

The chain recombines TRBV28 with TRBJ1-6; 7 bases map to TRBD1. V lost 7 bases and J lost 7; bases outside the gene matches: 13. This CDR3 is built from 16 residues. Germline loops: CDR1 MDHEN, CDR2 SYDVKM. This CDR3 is CASKSVLGQKNSPLHF. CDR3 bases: TGTGCCAGCAAGTCGGTTTTGGGACAGAAAAATTCACCCCTCCACTTT.

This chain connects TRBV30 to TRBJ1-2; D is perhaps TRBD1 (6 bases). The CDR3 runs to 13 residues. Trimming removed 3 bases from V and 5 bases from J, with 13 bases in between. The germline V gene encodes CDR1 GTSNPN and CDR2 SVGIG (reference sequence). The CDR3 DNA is TGTGCCTGGAGCCCCGGGACATCTTATGGCTACACCTTC. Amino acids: CAWSPGTSYGYTF.

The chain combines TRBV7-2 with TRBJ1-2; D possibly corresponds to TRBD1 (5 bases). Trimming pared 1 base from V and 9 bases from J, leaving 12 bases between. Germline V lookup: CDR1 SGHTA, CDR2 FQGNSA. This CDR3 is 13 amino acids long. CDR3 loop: CASSLGAGRRYTF. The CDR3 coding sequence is TGTGCCAGCAGCTTAGGGGCAGGGAGGCGCTACACCTTC.

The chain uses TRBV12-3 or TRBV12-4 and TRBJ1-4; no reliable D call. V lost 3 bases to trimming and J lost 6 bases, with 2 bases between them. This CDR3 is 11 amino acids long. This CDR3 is CASSFYEKLFF. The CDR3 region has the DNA TGTGCCAGCAGTTTCTATGAAAAACTGTTTTTT.

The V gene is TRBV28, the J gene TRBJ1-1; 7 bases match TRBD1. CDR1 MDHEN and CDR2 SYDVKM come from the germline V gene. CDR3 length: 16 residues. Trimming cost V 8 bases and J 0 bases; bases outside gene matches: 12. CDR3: CASRTRGGSMNTEAFF. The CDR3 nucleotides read TGTGCCAGCCGTACTAGAGGGGGCAGTATGAACACTGAAGCTTTCTTT.

CDR3 loop: CASYRRKGVDQPQHF. CDR3 bases: TGTGCCAGCTACAGGCGGAAGGGGGTCGATCAGCCCCAGCATTTT. This chain connects TRBV21-1 to TRBJ1-5; the DNA was not compared with TRBD1, the D call given in the table. TRBV21-1 is listed as a pseudogene. The CDR3 sequence is 15 residues long.

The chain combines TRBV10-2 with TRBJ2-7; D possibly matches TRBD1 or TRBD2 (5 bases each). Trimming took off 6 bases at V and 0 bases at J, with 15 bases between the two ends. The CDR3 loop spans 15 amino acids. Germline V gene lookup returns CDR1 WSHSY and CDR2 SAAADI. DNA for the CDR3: TGCGCCAGCAGACTACCGGGACGCGTCTCCTACGAGCAGTACTTC. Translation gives CASRLPGRVSYEQYF.

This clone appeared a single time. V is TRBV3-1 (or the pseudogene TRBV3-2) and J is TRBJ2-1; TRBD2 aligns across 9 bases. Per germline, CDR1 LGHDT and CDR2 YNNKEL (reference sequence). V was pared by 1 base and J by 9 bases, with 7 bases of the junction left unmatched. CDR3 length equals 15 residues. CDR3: CASSQASSGGGEQFF. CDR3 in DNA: TGTGCCAGCAGCCAAGCTAGTAGCGGGGGTGGTGAGCAGTTCTTC.

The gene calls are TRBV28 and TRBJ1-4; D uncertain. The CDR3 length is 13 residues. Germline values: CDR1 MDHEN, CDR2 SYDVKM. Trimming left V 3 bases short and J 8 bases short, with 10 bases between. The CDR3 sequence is CASSLKGWEKLFF. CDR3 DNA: TGTGCCAGCAGTTTGAAGGGATGGGAAAAACTGTTTTTT.

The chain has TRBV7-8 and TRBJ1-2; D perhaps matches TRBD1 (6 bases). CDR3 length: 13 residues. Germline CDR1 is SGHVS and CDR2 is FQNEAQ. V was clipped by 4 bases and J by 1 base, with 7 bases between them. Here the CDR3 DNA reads TGTGCCAGCAGCTCCAGGGGTAACTATGGCTACACCTTC. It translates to CASSSRGNYGYTF.

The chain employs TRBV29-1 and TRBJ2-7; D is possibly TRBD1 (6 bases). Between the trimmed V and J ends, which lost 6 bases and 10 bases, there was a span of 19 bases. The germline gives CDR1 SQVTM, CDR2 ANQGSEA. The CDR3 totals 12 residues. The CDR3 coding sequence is TGCAGCGTGATCCGGGACACCCGTTTTCAGTACTTC. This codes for CSVIRDTRFQYF.

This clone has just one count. The DNA of the CDR3 is TGCGCCAGCAGCCACGCCGGCCCTAAACTCACAGATACGCAGTATTTT. This gives the protein CASSHAGPKLTDTQYF. The chain uses TRBV4-1 and TRBJ2-3; D gene unclear. The V and J ends lost 3 bases and 2 bases respectively, with 15 bases between them. The CDR3 length is 16 residues. Germline values: CDR1 MGHRA, CDR2 YSYEKL.

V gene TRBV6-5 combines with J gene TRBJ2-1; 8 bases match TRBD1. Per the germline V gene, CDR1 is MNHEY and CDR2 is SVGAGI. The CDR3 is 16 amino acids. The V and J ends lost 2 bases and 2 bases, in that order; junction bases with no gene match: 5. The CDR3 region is CASSYDRGSTYNEQFF. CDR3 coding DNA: TGTGCCAGCAGTTACGACAGGGGTAGCACCTACAATGAGCAGTTCTTC.

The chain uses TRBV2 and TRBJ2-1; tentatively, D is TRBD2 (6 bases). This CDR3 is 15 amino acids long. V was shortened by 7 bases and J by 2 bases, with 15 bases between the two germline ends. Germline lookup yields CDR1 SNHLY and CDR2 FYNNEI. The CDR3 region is CASTLLASAYNEQFF. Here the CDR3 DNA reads TGTGCCAGCACCTTACTAGCTTCCGCCTACAATGAGCAGTTCTTC.